This T cell receptor beta chain was captured by sequencing in a study of neurological immune-mediated disorders. Each sequencing run yielded over 160 million TCR-beta sequences from 15-18 subjects. MiXCR, applied by TCRdb to the 5' RACE reads, yields one record per CDR3 protein. The repertoire has about 55,000 distinct CDR3 sequences, 4.2% of them found once; the top ten carry approximately 2.8%. Material for sequencing was PBMCs. The source is a man aged 50-60 years with multiple sclerosis.

CDR3 nucleotides: TGTGCCAGCAGTTTTAATCAGGGGTATGGCTACACCTTC. As protein: CASSFNQGYGYTF. This rearrangement joins TRBV12-3 or TRBV12-4 to TRBJ1-2; D may be TRBD1 (6 bases). This CDR3 has 13 residues. V was clipped by 3 bases and J by 5 bases, with 10 bases between them.